This T cell receptor beta chain was recorded in a study of T-cell memory formation after mild COVID-19. In TCRdb, the 5' RACE reads were re-called with MiXCR into one record per CDR3 protein. Among roughly 500,000 distinct CDR3 sequences listed, roughly 22% were seen once. Trimming took 0 bases from V and 5 from J, leaving 17 bases between them. Germline values: CDR1 SGHRS, CDR2 YFSETQ. CDR3 size: 16 residues. Study results and limitations: Certain responding clones were present in pre-infection memory, suggesting participation of cross-reactive memory. Shrinking CD4+ clones resided mostly in CM and EM, and CD8+ ones in EMRA. Clones shrinking from day 15 to 85 showed even CD4/CD8 mixes; later expanders tilted CD4+.

The table lists this clonotype with a few counts. Its antigen is undetermined. This TCR was sampled from an adult woman who had mild COVID-19 (a few samples of this study predate the infection). Cell type and time point are not known. The sample was PBMCs or a T cell subset sorted from them (not recorded which). The chain carries TRBV5-1 and TRBJ2-5, with a tentative D call TRBD2 (7 bases). The CDR3 here is CASSLDAGARMETQYF. CDR3 in DNA: TGCGCCAGCAGCTTGGATGCGGGGGCGCGAATGGAGACCCAGTACTTC.